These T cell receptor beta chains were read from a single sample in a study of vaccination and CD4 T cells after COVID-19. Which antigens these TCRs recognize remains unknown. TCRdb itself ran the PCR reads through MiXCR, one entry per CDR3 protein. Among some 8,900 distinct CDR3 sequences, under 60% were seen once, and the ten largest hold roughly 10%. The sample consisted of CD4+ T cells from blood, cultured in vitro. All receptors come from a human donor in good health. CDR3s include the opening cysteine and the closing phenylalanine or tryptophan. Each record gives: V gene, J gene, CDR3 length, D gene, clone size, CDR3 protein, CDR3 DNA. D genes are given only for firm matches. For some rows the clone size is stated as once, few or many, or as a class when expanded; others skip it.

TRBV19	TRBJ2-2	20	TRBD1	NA	CASSTRPRDTQGANTGELFF	TGTGCCAGTAGTACTCGACCCCGGGACACACAGGGGGCGAACACCGGGGAGCTGTTTTTT
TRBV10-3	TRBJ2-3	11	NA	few	CASQGGGTQYF	TGTGCTTCACAGGGCGGGGGTACGCAGTATTTT
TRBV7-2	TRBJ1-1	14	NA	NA	CASTKSGLNTEAFF	TGTGCCAGCACCAAAAGCGGACTTAACACTGAAGCTTTCTTT
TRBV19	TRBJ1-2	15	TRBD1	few	CASSKAPGQGYGYTF	TGTGCCAGTAGTAAGGCCCCGGGACAGGGTTATGGCTACACCTTC
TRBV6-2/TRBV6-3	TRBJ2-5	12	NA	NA	CASSYFRETQYF	TGTGCCAGCAGTTACTTTCGAGAGACCCAGTACTTC
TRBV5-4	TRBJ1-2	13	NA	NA	CASRTLRISGYTF	TGTGCCAGCAGGACACTCCGTATCTCTGGCTACACCTTC
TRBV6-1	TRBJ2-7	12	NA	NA	CASTRVGYEQYF	TGTGCCAGCACCAGGGTGGGATACGAGCAGTACTTC
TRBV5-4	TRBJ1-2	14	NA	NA	CTSSPGTGPYGYTF	TGTACCAGCAGCCCCGGGACGGGACCTTATGGCTACACCTTC
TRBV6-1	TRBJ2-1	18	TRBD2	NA	CASRPGLAGGLRWNEQFF	TGTGCCAGCAGGCCGGGACTAGCGGGAGGACTGCGATGGAATGAGCAGTTCTTC
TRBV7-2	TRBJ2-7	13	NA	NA	CASSFSSLNEQYF	TGTGCCAGCAGCTTCTCATCTCTTAACGAGCAGTACTTC
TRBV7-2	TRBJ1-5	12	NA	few	CASSATSQPQHF	TGTGCCAGCAGCGCAACGAGCCAGCCCCAGCATTTT